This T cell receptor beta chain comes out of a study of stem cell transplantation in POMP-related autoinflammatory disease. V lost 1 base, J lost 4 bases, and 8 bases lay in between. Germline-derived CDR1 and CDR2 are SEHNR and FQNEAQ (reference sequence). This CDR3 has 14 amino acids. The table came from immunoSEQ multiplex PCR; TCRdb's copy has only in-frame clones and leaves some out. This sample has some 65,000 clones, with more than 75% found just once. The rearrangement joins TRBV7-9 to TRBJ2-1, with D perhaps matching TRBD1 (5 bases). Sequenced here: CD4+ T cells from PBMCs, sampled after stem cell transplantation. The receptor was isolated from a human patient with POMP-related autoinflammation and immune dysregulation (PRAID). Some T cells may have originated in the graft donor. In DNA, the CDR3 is TGTGCCAGCAGCTTAGAGGACACTTACAATGAGCAGTTCTTC. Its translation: CASSLEDTYNEQFF.